The rows below give T cell receptor beta chains drawn from one sample of a study of shared clonotypes between healthy human individuals. Profiled with immunoSEQ multiplex PCR; TCRdb holds only in-frame clones, not every one. The data show some 500,000 clones, 90% to 96% seen once. Sequenced material: naive CD4+ T cells sorted from blood. The receptors shown here come from a woman in her 30s in good health. Both conserved end residues are part of each CDR3. The order of the fields is clone size, D gene, V gene, J gene, CDR3 DNA, CDR3 protein. A D gene is named only where the DNA matches it firmly. Clone size appears in some rows only: once, few, many, or a class for an expanded clone.

once,TRBD1,TRBV5-6,TRBJ1-3,TGTGCCAGCAGCTTGGACAGGGGGCGCCCTGGAAACACCATATATTTT,CASSLDRGRPGNTIYF
NA,TRBD1,TRBV28,TRBJ1-2,TGTGCCAGCAGGCCGACAGGGAACTATGGCTACACCTTC,CASRPTGNYGYTF
NA,NA,TRBV7-9,TRBJ2-7,TGTGCCAGCAGCCGCCGGACCGAGACCTACGAGCAGTACTTC,CASSRRTETYEQYF
NA,TRBD2,TRBV10-1,TRBJ2-3,TGCGCCAGCAGTGCGGGAGGGTATACGCAGTATTTT,CASSAGGYTQYF
NA,TRBD1,TRBV6-5,TRBJ2-7,TGTGCCAGCAGTTACGCCCGGGACAGGGACCACGAGCAGTACTTC,CASSYARDRDHEQYF
NA,TRBD1,TRBV27,TRBJ2-7,TGTGCCAGCAGTCCTGGGACAGGGGGAATGCGGGAGCAGTACTTC,CASSPGTGGMREQYF
NA,NA,TRBV5-4,TRBJ2-3,TGTGCCAGCAGCTTGACCCTTGGCCCCCCCACACTAGATACGCAGTATTTT,CASSLTLGPPTLDTQYF
NA,NA,TRBV5-8,TRBJ2-1,TGTGCCAGCAGCTTGGTGGAGCAGTTCTTC,CASSLVEQFF
NA,TRBD2,TRBV7-3,TRBJ2-1,TGTGCCAGCGGTGTGGGCGGGAGGCCCCACAATGAGCAGTTCTTC,CASGVGGRPHNEQFF
NA,NA,TRBV6-5,TRBJ2-7,TGTGCCAGCAAGACCTCTTCGCGGAGCTCCTACGAGCAGTACTTC,CASKTSSRSSYEQYF
once,TRBD1,TRBV27,TRBJ2-7,TGTGCCAGCAGACAAAGACAGGGTTTGCCCTACGAGCAGTACTTC,CASRQRQGLPYEQYF
NA,TRBD1,TRBV6-1,TRBJ1-3,TGTGCCAGCAAAGGGACAGGGCACTCTGGAAACACCATATATTTT,CASKGTGHSGNTIYF
NA,TRBD2,TRBV7-2,TRBJ2-7,TGTGCCAGCAGCTTAGGTGGGAGCGGGATGACCTACGAGCAGTACTTC,CASSLGGSGMTYEQYF
NA,NA,TRBV10-3,TRBJ1-1,TGTGCCATCAGTGTGAGCGGTCCGGAGAACACTGAAGCTTTCTTT,CAISVSGPENTEAFF
NA,TRBD2,TRBV27,TRBJ2-3,TGTGCCAGCACCCGACTAGCGGGAGATGGCGCAGATACGCAGTATTTT,CASTRLAGDGADTQYF
NA,NA,TRBV5-1,TRBJ1-4,TGCGCCAGCAGCTTGGGAGAAGGGGGGTATGAAAAACTGTTTTTT,CASSLGEGGYEKLFF
NA,NA,TRBV4-1,TRBJ1-1,TGCGCCAGCAGCCAAGATAGGGAGCGGGGTTTCACTGAAGCTTTCTTT,CASSQDRERGFTEAFF
NA,NA,TRBV28,TRBJ2-7,TGTGCCAGCAGTTTCGGCCGGGACGGCTACGAGCAGTACTTC,CASSFGRDGYEQYF
NA,NA,TRBV19,TRBJ1-4,TGTGCCAGTAGTTCAGGAGCCGGCCTCTTCAATGAAAAACTGTTTTTT,CASSSGAGLFNEKLFF
NA,NA,TRBV18,TRBJ1-5,TGTGCCAGCTCACCAGGCAGTAACTCCAATCAGCCCCAGCATTTT,CASSPGSNSNQPQHF
NA,TRBD2,TRBV11-2,TRBJ2-2,TGTGCCAGCAGCTTAGATCCCGGGAGGGCAGGGACCGGGGAGCTGTTTTTT,CASSLDPGRAGTGELFF
NA,TRBD2,TRBV10-2,TRBJ2-7,TGCGCCAGCAGACTACCAACTAGCGTCGAGCAGTACTTC,CASRLPTSVEQYF
NA,NA,TRBV19,TRBJ2-1,TGTGCCAGTAGTACGGGAGTCAATGAGCAGTTCTTC,CASSTGVNEQFF
NA,TRBD2,TRBV15,TRBJ2-5,TGTGCCACCAGCAGAGATCGGGGGGAGGAGACCCAGTACTTC,CATSRDRGEETQYF
NA,NA,TRBV4-1,TRBJ1-4,TGCGCCAGCAGCCAAGATTTGGGGTCGGGTGAAAAACTGTTTTTT,CASSQDLGSGEKLFF
NA,NA,TRBV28,TRBJ2-7,TGTGCCAGCAGTACCGGAGGGCCTCACTCCTACGAGCAGTACTTC,CASSTGGPHSYEQYF
once,NA,TRBV6-5,TRBJ2-6,TGTGCCAGCAGTTCTGGCAGGCTCCCTGGGGCCAACGTCCTGACTTTC,CASSSGRLPGANVLTF
NA,NA,TRBV28,TRBJ1-5,TGTGCCAGCAGCCCTGGTCCGGAGGGCGGATATCAGCCCCAGCATTTT,CASSPGPEGGYQPQHF
NA,NA,TRBV7-5,TRBJ2-7,TGTGTCAGAAGCTTAGATGCGAGACATCTCTACGAGCAGTACTTC,CVRSLDARHLYEQYF
NA,TRBD1,TRBV5-4,TRBJ1-6,TGTGCCAGCAGCTTGGACAGGGGCGCGGGCAATAATTCACCCCTCCACTTT,CASSLDRGAGNNSPLHF
once,NA,TRBV28,TRBJ2-5,TGTGCCAGCAGCTCATTTGAGGAGACCCAGTACTTC,CASSSFEETQYF
NA,NA,TRBV2,TRBJ1-5,TGTGCCAGCAGTGAAGAGTCGGGGGCGGAACAGCCCCAGCATTTT,CASSEESGAEQPQHF
NA,NA,TRBV5-6,TRBJ2-3,TGTGCCAGCAGCGACGGAACCCACTGGGGCACAGATACGCAGTATTTT,CASSDGTHWGTDTQYF
NA,NA,TRBV6-5,TRBJ2-7,TGTGCCAGCAGTTACACCAGGACCAGCAGCGGGTGGCAGTACTTC,CASSYTRTSSGWQYF
once,TRBD2,TRBV19,TRBJ2-1,TGTGCCAGTAGTATCCCGGGACTAGCGGGAGTGAATGAGCAGTTCTTC,CASSIPGLAGVNEQFF
NA,TRBD2,TRBV4-1,TRBJ2-1,TGCGCCAGCAGCCAGACTAGCGGGGTCTACAATGAGCAGTTCTTC,CASSQTSGVYNEQFF
once,TRBD1,TRBV27,TRBJ1-6,TGTGCCAGCAGTCCTTACAGGGGGCTGTTAGATAATTCACCCCTCCACTTT,CASSPYRGLLDNSPLHF
once,TRBD2,TRBV15,TRBJ2-7,TGTGCCACCAGCAGAGATGAGAGAGGACGGGAGGGGCAGTACTTC,CATSRDERGREGQYF
NA,NA,TRBV28,TRBJ1-3,TGTGCCAGCAGTCCACCTCTGGGGGCCAAGGGAAACACCATATATTTT,CASSPPLGAKGNTIYF
NA,TRBD2,TRBV7-2,TRBJ2-5,TGTGCCAGCAGCTTGGTAGCGGGAATGGTAGAGACCCAGTACTTC,CASSLVAGMVETQYF
NA,TRBD2,TRBV27,TRBJ2-7,TGTGCCAGCAGTTTCCGACCCGGGACTAGCGGTTTTGAGCAGTACTTC,CASSFRPGTSGFEQYF
NA,NA,TRBV28,TRBJ2-7,TGTGCCAGCAGTATTACCTCCGGGCCCAGGTCCTACGAGCAGTACTTC,CASSITSGPRSYEQYF
NA,TRBD1,TRBV5-1,TRBJ1-6,TGCGCCAGCAGCTTATACGGACAGGCAAATAATTCACCCCTCCACTTT,CASSLYGQANNSPLHF
NA,NA,TRBV19,TRBJ2-1,TGTGCCAGTAGTATCGCGAAGGGTGGCTACAATGAGCAGTTCTTC,CASSIAKGGYNEQFF
NA,NA,TRBV30,TRBJ2-7,TGTGCCTGGAGTCGGACGCCCTCTTCGGAGCAGTACTTC,CAWSRTPSSEQYF
NA,NA,TRBV19,TRBJ1-1,TGTGCCAGTAGTCTCTTGTTGGGTAATGAAGCTTTCTTT,CASSLLLGNEAFF
NA,TRBD2,TRBV5-8,TRBJ2-7,TGTGCCAGCAGCCTTAGCGGGAGCTCCTACGAGCAGTACTTC,CASSLSGSSYEQYF
once,NA,TRBV27,TRBJ2-1,TGTGCCAGCAGTTCTGGGCGGGCTTGGGAGCAGTTCTTC,CASSSGRAWEQFF
NA,TRBD1,TRBV18,TRBJ1-1,TGTGCCAGCTCAATACAGGGGGCAGGTGTCACTGAAGCTTTCTTT,CASSIQGAGVTEAFF
NA,NA,TRBV7-2,TRBJ2-2,TGTGCCAGCAGCTTAGATGGGCGGGCTACCAGCGGGGAGCTGTTTTTT,CASSLDGRATSGELFF
NA,NA,TRBV7-9,TRBJ2-6,TGTGCCAGCAGCCCCCCCCGGGCAGGGGCCAACGTCCTGACTTTC,CASSPPRAGANVLTF
NA,NA,TRBV28,TRBJ2-4,TGTGCCAGCAGTTTTCCCAGACCCCAGAACATTCAGTACTTC,CASSFPRPQNIQYF
NA,NA,TRBV18,TRBJ1-2,TGTGCCAGCTCACAAGGACAGCTCACGACTGGCAACTATGGCTACACCTTC,CASSQGQLTTGNYGYTF
NA,NA,TRBV6-1,TRBJ1-5,TGTGCCAGCAGTGCGCTAATACAGGGATATGGGCAGCCCCAGCATTTT,CASSALIQGYGQPQHF
NA,NA,TRBV10-2,TRBJ2-7,TGCGCCAGTCCATTTTTTCTGTCCTCCTACGAGCAGTACTTC,CASPFFLSSYEQYF
NA,NA,TRBV27,TRBJ2-5,TGTGCCAGCAGTTTATCCTGGAATACAGAGACCCAGTACTTC,CASSLSWNTETQYF
NA,NA,TRBV29-1,TRBJ1-2,TGCAGCGTAGCCCCTGTGGACTATGGCTACACCTTC,CSVAPVDYGYTF
NA,NA,TRBV9,TRBJ2-1,TGTGCCAGCAGCGCGGGAAATGAGCAGTTCTTC,CASSAGNEQFF